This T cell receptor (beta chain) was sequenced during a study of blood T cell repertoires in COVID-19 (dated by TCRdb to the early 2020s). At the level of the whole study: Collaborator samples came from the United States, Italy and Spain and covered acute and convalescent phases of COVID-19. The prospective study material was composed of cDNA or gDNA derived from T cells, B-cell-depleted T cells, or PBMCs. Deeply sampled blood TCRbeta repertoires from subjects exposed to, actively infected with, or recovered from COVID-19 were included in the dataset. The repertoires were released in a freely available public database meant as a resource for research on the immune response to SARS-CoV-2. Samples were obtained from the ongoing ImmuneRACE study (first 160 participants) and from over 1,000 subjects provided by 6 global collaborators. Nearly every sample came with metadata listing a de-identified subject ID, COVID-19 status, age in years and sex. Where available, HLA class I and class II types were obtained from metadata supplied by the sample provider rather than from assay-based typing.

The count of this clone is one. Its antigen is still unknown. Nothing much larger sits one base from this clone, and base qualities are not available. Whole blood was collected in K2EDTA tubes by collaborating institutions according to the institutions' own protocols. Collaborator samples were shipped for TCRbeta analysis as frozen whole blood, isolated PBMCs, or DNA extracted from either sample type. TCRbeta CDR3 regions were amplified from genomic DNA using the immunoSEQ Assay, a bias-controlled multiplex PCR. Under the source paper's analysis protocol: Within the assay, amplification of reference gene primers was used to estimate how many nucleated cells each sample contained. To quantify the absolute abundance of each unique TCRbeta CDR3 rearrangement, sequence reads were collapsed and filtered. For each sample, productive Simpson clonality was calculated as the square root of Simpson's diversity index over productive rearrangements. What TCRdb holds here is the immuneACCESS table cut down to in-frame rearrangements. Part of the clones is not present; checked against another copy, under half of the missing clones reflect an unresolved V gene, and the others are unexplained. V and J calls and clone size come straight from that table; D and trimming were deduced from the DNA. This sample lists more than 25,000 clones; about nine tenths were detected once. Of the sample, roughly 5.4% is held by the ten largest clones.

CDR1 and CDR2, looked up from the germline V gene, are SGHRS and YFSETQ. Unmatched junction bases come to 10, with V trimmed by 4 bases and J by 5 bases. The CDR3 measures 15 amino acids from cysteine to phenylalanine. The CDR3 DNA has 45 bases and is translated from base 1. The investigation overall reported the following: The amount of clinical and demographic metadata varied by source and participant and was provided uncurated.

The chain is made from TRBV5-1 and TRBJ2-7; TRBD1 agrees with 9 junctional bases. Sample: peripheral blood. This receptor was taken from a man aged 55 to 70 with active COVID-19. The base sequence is TGCGCCAGCAGCGAGGGGACAGGGCAGGGCAACGAGCAGTACTTC. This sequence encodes CASSEGTGQGNEQYF.